The clone carrying this T cell receptor (beta chain) was observed a few times. Its matching antigen is unknown. The CDR3 consists of 14 residues. V was cut by 4 bases and J by 7 bases, with 14 bases left in between. Germline CDR1 reads SGHVS; CDR2 reads FNYEAQ. The data originate from a study of T-cell memory formation after mild COVID-19. On the study more broadly: Each donor largely had its own TCR clusters. Study-level points and caveats: The study detected some responding clones in pre-infection memory, suggesting cross-reactive memory joined. Second-wave clones peaking on day 37 lacked confirmed SARS-CoV-2 specificity.

TCRdb passed the 5' RACE reads through MiXCR, listing each CDR3 protein once. The sample carries 200,000 or so distinct CDR3 sequences, around 19% recorded once. The sequencing sample was made of PBMCs or a T cell subset sorted from them (not recorded which). This clonotype was sampled from an adult woman who had mild COVID-19 (a few samples of this study predate the infection). Cell type and time point are not known. V is TRBV7-6 and J is TRBJ1-5, with D perhaps matching TRBD1 (6 bases). The CDR3 nucleotides read TGTGCCAGCAGCTCCGAAGGGGGGAGGCAGCCCCAGCATTTT. It yields the protein CASSSEGGRQPQHF.